Here is one TCR beta chain with its context. This entry comes from a study of patients and donors after allogeneic stem cell transplantation. TCRdb re-analysed the RT-PCR reads in MiXCR, keeping a single row per CDR3 protein. The sample contains about 200,000 distinct CDR3 sequences, around two fifths of which appear only once. The CDR3 consists of 14 residues. Germline V gives CDR1 SNHLY, CDR2 FYNNEI. V was shortened by 4 bases and J by 2 bases, with 10 bases between the two germline ends. The chain couples TRBV2 to TRBJ2-3, with D uncertain. Sequenced input: blood, either unsorted or a sorted T cell fraction (not recorded which). This TCR derives from a human donor who was either an allogeneic HSCT recipient or a stem cell or donor lymphocyte infusion donor (not recorded which). It is not recorded whose cells these are; they may come from a transplant donor. CDR3 sequence: CASSAWSLTDTQYF. CDR3 DNA sequence: TGTGCCAGCAGTGCTTGGAGCCTCACAGATACGCAGTATTTT.